Listed below are T cell receptor beta chains from one sample, sequenced in a study of T cells in Graves' hyperthyroidism and ophthalmopathy. A single record per CDR3 protein comes from TCRdb applying MiXCR to the multiplex PCR reads. The sample has under 550,000 distinct CDR3 sequences, approximately 15% seen once; the top ten hold about 5%. Sequencing was carried out using blood. Every receptor here comes from a woman aged 18-29 years with Graves' hyperthyroidism. Each CDR3 is given with its conserved first and last residue. D genes are given only for firm matches. Rows may omit the clone size; those that give it use once, few, many or a size class.

TRBD2	TRBV29-1	TRBJ2-7	many	13	TGCAGCGTGGTCAGGAGCGGGAGCTCCGAGCAGTACTTC	CSVVRSGSSEQYF
-	TRBV28	TRBJ2-7	many	16	TGTGCCAGCAGTTTAAATCAGCTGTTAACGGGATACGAGCAGTACTTC	CASSLNQLLTGYEQYF
-	TRBV6-4	TRBJ2-2	-	14	TGTGCCAGCGGGGGCCGGATGAACACCGGGGAGCTGTTTTTT	CASGGRMNTGELFF
TRBD2	TRBV18	TRBJ2-5	-	16	TGTGCCAGCTCACCACGGCGGACTAGCGGGAGAGAGACCCAGTACTTC	CASSPRRTSGRETQYF
-	TRBV3-1	TRBJ2-5	many	15	TGTGCCAGCAGCCAAGACAGGGTGGCGGGGGAGACCCAGTACTTC	CASSQDRVAGETQYF
TRBD2	TRBV30	TRBJ2-1	many	14	TGTGCCTGGAGGGGGCGGGAGTTTGGTAATGAGCAGTTCTTC	CAWRGREFGNEQFF
-	TRBV28	TRBJ2-5	-	18	TGTGCCAGCAGTTTAGCCCCATTGACAGGAGGGAGGGGGGAGACCCAGTACTTC	CASSLAPLTGGRGETQYF
TRBD2	TRBV29-1	TRBJ2-5	many	12	TGCAGCGTTGGCCCAGCGGGGGAGACCCAGTACTTC	CSVGPAGETQYF
-	TRBV28	TRBJ2-3	many	14	TGTGCCAGCAGTTCCCTGGGACCACCAGATACGCAGTATTTT	CASSSLGPPDTQYF
-	TRBV5-1	TRBJ2-7	few	16	TGCGCCAGCAGCTCGACTCTAGTCCCACCGCCCTACGAGCAGTACTTC	CASSSTLVPPPYEQYF
TRBD2	TRBV6-1	TRBJ2-7	-	15	TGTGCCAGCAGTGAAGGGCCTAGCGGGTCGTACGAGCAGTACTTC	CASSEGPSGSYEQYF
TRBD2	TRBV7-8	TRBJ2-1	many	15	TGTGCCAGCAGCTTAGATAGCGGGCTTTACAATGAGCAGTTCTTC	CASSLDSGLYNEQFF
TRBD2	TRBV20-1	TRBJ2-1	many	15	TGCAGTGCCCTCGGGCGGGAGAGCTCCTACAATGAGCAGTTCTTC	CSALGRESSYNEQFF
-	TRBV12-3/TRBV12-4	TRBJ1-1	many	14	TGTGCCAGCAGTTCAGCGGGGGAAGACACTGAAGCTTTCTTT	CASSSAGEDTEAFF
-	TRBV7-9	TRBJ2-7	many	15	TGTGCCAGCAGCTTAGCTGGGACCCCCAGGGGCGAGCAGTACTTC	CASSLAGTPRGEQYF
-	TRBV6-1	TRBJ1-6	few	16	TGTGCCAGCAGTGAGCCCCGAGGCTCCTATAATTCACCCCTCCACTTT	CASSEPRGSYNSPLHF
TRBD1	TRBV7-9	TRBJ1-6	-	13	TGTGCCAGTACGGGACAGCTTAATTCACCCCTCCACTTT	CASTGQLNSPLHF
TRBD2	TRBV7-8	TRBJ2-3	many	16	TGTGCCAGCAGTGGGACTAGCGGGGGCCGCCCAGATACGCAGTATTTT	CASSGTSGGRPDTQYF
TRBD2	TRBV7-3	TRBJ2-7	many	14	TGTGCCAGCAGCTTAACTAGCGGGAGTACCGAGCAGTACTTC	CASSLTSGSTEQYF
TRBD2	TRBV19	TRBJ2-5	once	20	TGTGCCAGTCCACAGGGGTTACTAGCGGGAGGGCCAGTATTCCGAGAGACCCAGTACTTC	CASPQGLLAGGPVFRETQYF
TRBD2	TRBV28	TRBJ2-3	many	17	TGTGCCAGCAGTTCCCTTTTTATAGCGGGAGTGAGAGATACGCAGTATTTT	CASSSLFIAGVRDTQYF
-	TRBV28	TRBJ1-5	many	18	TGTGCCAGCAGTTTATCCAGAGGAATAGGGTCGTCCAATCAGCCCCAGCATTTT	CASSLSRGIGSSNQPQHF
-	TRBV5-1	TRBJ2-1	many	14	TGCGCCAGCAGCTTGATGCCAGCGGTCAATGAGCAGTTCTTC	CASSLMPAVNEQFF
TRBD2	TRBV6-1	TRBJ2-3	-	17	TGTGCCAGCAGTGACAGAGGGGAAGCGGGACCCACAGATACGCAGTATTTT	CASSDRGEAGPTDTQYF
TRBD1	TRBV2	TRBJ2-6	many	16	TGTGCCAGCAGCCTACAGGGGGCGCCTGGGGCCAACGTCCTGACTTTC	CASSLQGAPGANVLTF
-	TRBV5-6	TRBJ1-5	many	15	TGTGCCAGCAGCCGTCAGGGTTGGGGCAATCAGCCCCAGCATTTT	CASSRQGWGNQPQHF
-	TRBV19	TRBJ1-2	few	13	TGTGCCAGTAGTATATACCTTCAGGATGGCTACACCTTC	CASSIYLQDGYTF